One and the same sample provided the 21 T cell receptor beta chains below, sequenced in a study of CD8+CD57+ T cells in acquired aplastic anemia. Previously, flow cytometry had revealed CD8+CD57+ cell expansion in the patients chosen for sequencing. Genomic DNA constituted the template upon which TCR beta VDJ and CDR3 profiling was performed. TCRdb used MiXCR to reprocess the reads, holding one entry per CDR3 protein. The repertoire holds around 500,000 distinct CDR3 sequences, with over 25% as singletons. Specimen: sorted CD4+, CD8+, or CD8+CD57+ T cells (not recorded which) from PBMCs. The receptors stem from a human donor with aplastic anemia.

The rearrangement links TRBV10-3 to TRBJ1-5, with D possibly TRBD1 on 5 matching bases. V lost 11 bases, J lost 4 bases, and 9 bases lay in between. This CDR3 contains 11 residues. Germline V gene sequence: CDR1 ENHRY, CDR2 SYGVKD. In DNA, the CDR3 is TGTGCCGACAGTGGGAATCAGCCCCAGCATTTT. It codes for CADSGNQPQHF.

This clonotype was found a few times. The chain combines TRBV4-2 with TRBJ1-3, with D unclear. V was cut by 1 base and J by 0 bases, with 10 bases left in between. There are 16 residues in the CDR3. Germline V CDR1 and CDR2: LGHNA, YNFKEQ. The DNA for the CDR3 is TGTGCCAGCAGCCAAGTCCAGGAGCGCTCTGGAAACACCATATATTTT. Its translation: CASSQVQERSGNTIYF.

This clonotype was counted between two and nine times. The chain has TRBV27 and TRBJ1-2, with 12 positions matching TRBD1. V lost 0 bases and J lost 8; bases outside the gene matches: 7. The germline gives CDR1 MNHEY, CDR2 SMNVEV (reference sequence). The CDR3 runs 16 residues. As DNA, the CDR3 is TGTGCCAGCAGTTTATCGTTGGGACAGGGGGCTGTGGGCTACACCTTC. Translating gives CASSLSLGQGAVGYTF.

As regards this clonotype: A much bigger clone sits one base away, suggesting this may be a read error. The rearrangement joins TRBV20-1 to TRBJ1-6; 7 positions agree with TRBD1. Losses at the gene ends were 8 bases for V and 5 bases for J; bases not matched to a gene: 15. The CDR3 totals 16 residues. In germline, CDR1 is DFQATT, CDR2 SNEGSKA (reference sequence). The CDR3 protein is CSTTSGWGTDNSPLHF. The CDR3 DNA sequence: TGCAGTACTACCTCAGGCTGGGGGACAGATAATTCACCCCTCCACTTT.

This chain joins TRBV30 and TRBJ1-1; no definite D call. Germline CDR1 GTSNPN, CDR2 SVGIG (reference sequence). With 1 base removed from V and 4 bases from J, the gap between germline ends came to 10 bases. This CDR3 is 13 amino acids long. CDR3 nucleotide sequence: TGTGCCTGGAGTGGCGCAGGCAGCACTGAAGCTTTCTTT. This encodes CAWSGAGSTEAFF.

The chain uses TRBV2 and TRBJ2-1, with D possibly TRBD1 on 6 matching bases. The CDR3 loop spans 15 amino acids. Germline CDR1 is SNHLY and CDR2 is FYNNEI. V shed 3 bases and J shed 6 bases, with 15 bases lying between them. The CDR3 nucleotides are TGTGCCAGCAGTGATATAACCACAGGGAGCAATGAGCAGTTCTTC. Translating gives CASSDITTGSNEQFF.

Ten or more counts support this clonotype. This chain joins TRBV11-2 and TRBJ1-2, with D maybe TRBD1 (6 bases). V shed 4 bases and J shed 7 bases, with 22 bases lying between them. Germline V gene data show CDR1 as SGHAT and CDR2 as FQNNGV. The length of the CDR3 is 16 residues. DNA for the CDR3: TGTGCCAGCAGCTCCGTCCGGGACAAAAGGGACTCTGGCTACACCTTC. Protein product: CASSSVRDKRDSGYTF.

This clonotype appeared a few times. The gene calls are TRBV29-1 and TRBJ2-1, with 9 bases lining up with TRBD2. Trimming cost V 7 bases and J 7 bases; bases outside gene matches: 11. CDR1 and CDR2 from the germline V gene are SQVTM and ANQGSEA. This CDR3 contains 14 residues. The DNA of the CDR3 is TGCAGCGCTGCCAGCGGGGGGTCAGGTAATGAGCAGTTCTTC. This translates into CSAASGGSGNEQFF.

There are many counts of this clonotype. The chain employs TRBV25-1 and TRBJ2-2, with unresolved D. CDR1 and CDR2 from the germline V gene are MGHDK and SYGVNS. V was trimmed by 3 bases and J by 1 base, leaving 12 bases between them. This CDR3 spans 16 amino acids. The CDR3 region has the DNA TGTGCCAGCAGTGACGTATTGGCTTTGAACACCGGGGAGCTGTTTTTT. This codes for CASSDVLALNTGELFF.

Points on this clonotype: A read error is likely, as this CDR3 ends without the conserved phenylalanine or tryptophan. The gene calls are TRBV7-2 and TRBJ2-3; no firm D call. Germline CDR1 reads SGHTA; CDR2 reads FQGNSA. The length of the CDR3 is 13 residues. The CDR3 protein is CASSTPSTDTQYL. DNA for the CDR3: TGCGCCAGCAGCACCCCGAGCACAGACACGCAGTATTTG.

Concerning this clonotype itself: With a much larger clone just one base away, this may be a read error. This chain links TRBV5-1 with TRBJ2-7; D uncertain. V lost 7 bases to trimming and J lost 0 bases, with 14 bases between them. The CDR3 consists of 14 residues. The V gene's germline CDR1 is SGHRS and CDR2 YFSETQ. CDR3 sequence: CASGSPSSSYEQYF. In DNA form, the CDR3 reads TGCGCCAGCGGCAGTCCAAGTAGCTCCTACGAGCAGTACTTC.

The chain couples TRBV5-1 to TRBJ2-3; TRBD1 matches 7 bases. The V gene end was trimmed by 4 bases and the J gene end by 0 bases; junction bases not matched to a gene: 2. The CDR3 loop spans 14 amino acids. Per germline, CDR1 SGHRS and CDR2 YFSETQ. CDR3 in amino acids: CASSGQASTDTQYF. CDR3 nucleotide sequence: TGCGCCAGCAGCGGACAGGCAAGCACAGATACGCAGTATTTT.

In the case of this clonotype: A much larger clone lies a single base off, so this may be a read error. Here the CDR3 reads CANSLVGTTGYF. As DNA, the CDR3 is TGTGCCAACAGCTTAGTCGGGACTACAGGTTACTTC. The chain links TRBV7-2 to TRBJ2-5; 7 nucleotides align to TRBD2. This CDR3 has 12 residues. Per germline, CDR1 SGHTA and CDR2 FQGNSA.

This clonotype was detected only a few times. The CDR3 DNA sequence: TGTGCCAGCAGCCGAAGCCCCCAAGAGACCCAGTACTTC. Translating gives CASSRSPQETQYF. The V gene is TRBV14, the J gene TRBJ2-5; the D is unclear. CDR3 length equals 13 residues. The V and J ends lost 4 bases and 1 base respectively, with 7 bases between them. Germline CDR1 and CDR2: SGHDN and FVKESK.

There are many counts of this clonotype. The chain couples TRBV9 to TRBJ2-7; the D is unclear. V lost 4 bases and J lost 0, with 11 bases in between. CDR1 is SGDLS, CDR2 YYNGEE, per germline. The CDR3 is made up of 14 amino acids. As DNA, the CDR3 is TGTGCCAGCAGCCCCGTAACCTTCTCCTACGAGCAGTACTTC. Translating gives CASSPVTFSYEQYF. The full variable domain, with the rest looked up from reference TRBV9 and TRBJ2-7, is DSGVTQTPKHLITATGQRVTLRCSPRSGDLSVYWYQQSLDQGLQFLIQYYNGEERAKGNILERFSAQQFPDLHSELNLSSLELGDSALYFCASSPVTFSYEQYFGPGTRLTVT.

The chain links TRBV9 to TRBJ1-2, with no clear D. Germline CDR1 reads SGDLS; CDR2 reads YYNGEE. The CDR3 has 15 amino acids. V lost 4 bases and J 0 bases, leaving 13 bases between the germline ends. The CDR3 loop is CASSSSRESNYGYTF. DNA of the CDR3: TGTGCCAGCAGCTCGTCGCGGGAATCTAACTATGGCTACACCTTC.

This chain uses TRBV4-2 with TRBJ1-2, with unresolved D. From germline, CDR1 is LGHNA and CDR2 YNFKEQ. V gave up 3 bases and J gave up 6 bases, with 14 bases separating them. This CDR3 contains 14 residues. This CDR3 is CASSHMRVEDGYTF. The CDR3, as DNA: TGTGCCAGCAGCCATATGAGGGTAGAGGATGGCTACACCTTC.

This clonotype was detected many times. The chain uses TRBV19 and TRBJ2-3; D is unresolved. Germline V gives CDR1 LNHDA, CDR2 SQIVND (reference sequence). This CDR3 has 13 residues. V lost 6 bases, J lost 4 bases, and 11 bases lay in between. CDR3: CASSPVTPDTQYF. The CDR3 coding sequence is TGTGCCAGTAGCCCAGTTACCCCAGATACGCAGTATTTT.

This clonotype has more than one count but fewer than ten. This sequence joins TRBV6-1 and TRBJ1-1, with 8 bases identical to TRBD1. In germline, CDR1 is MNHNS, CDR2 SASEGT. The CDR3 extends over 15 amino acids. V trimming: 5 bases; J trimming: 0 bases; junction bases outside the gene matches: 5. The DNA for the CDR3 is TGTGCCAGCAGTTCCCAGGGACAGGTGAACACTGAAGCTTTCTTT. Translated, it gives CASSSQGQVNTEAFF.

This clonotype showed up many times. The chain links TRBV14 to TRBJ2-7; D might be TRBD1 (6 bases). The CDR3 contains 15 residues. CDR1 and CDR2 (germline): SGHDN, FVKESK. Trimming removed 4 bases at V and 3 bases at J, with 16 bases between. The CDR3 reads CASSRIRDTFYEQYF. The CDR3 DNA reads TGTGCCAGCAGCCGGATTAGGGACACCTTCTACGAGCAGTACTTC.

This clonotype has only a few counts. This rearrangement joins TRBV15 to TRBJ2-7, with TRBD2 matching over 11 bases. Germline assignment: CDR1 LNHNV and CDR2 YYDKDF (reference sequence). Germline trimming cut 10 bases from V and 6 bases from J; bases unmatched to any gene: 14. This CDR3 has 15 residues. CDR3 nucleotides: TGTGCCAGCAGTCCGATACTAGCGGGAGCATCCGAGCAGTACTTC. This codes for CASSPILAGASEQYF.